This entry features one T cell receptor beta chain sequence. This specimen belongs to a study of blood T cell repertoires in COVID-19. Overall study context: The United States, Italy and Spain provided the acute and convalescent COVID-19 samples.

CDR3 length: 15 amino acids. Germline V gives CDR1 SGHRS, CDR2 YFSETQ. The V gene end was trimmed by 5 bases and the J gene end by 6 bases; junction bases not matched to a gene: 9. Sequencing used immunoSEQ multiplex PCR; TCRdb keeps in-frame clones, though not all of them. The table includes approximately 180,000 clones, approximately 81% detected once. Sequenced input: peripheral blood. This rearrangement joins TRBV5-1 to TRBJ2-2; TRBD2 matches 8 bases. The receptor was isolated from a person between 65 and 80 years old with COVID-19, enrolled during active disease. CDR3 coding DNA: TGCGCCAGCAGATCAGCGGGGGCCGGGGCCGGGGAGCTGTTTTTT. It translates to CASRSAGAGAGELFF.